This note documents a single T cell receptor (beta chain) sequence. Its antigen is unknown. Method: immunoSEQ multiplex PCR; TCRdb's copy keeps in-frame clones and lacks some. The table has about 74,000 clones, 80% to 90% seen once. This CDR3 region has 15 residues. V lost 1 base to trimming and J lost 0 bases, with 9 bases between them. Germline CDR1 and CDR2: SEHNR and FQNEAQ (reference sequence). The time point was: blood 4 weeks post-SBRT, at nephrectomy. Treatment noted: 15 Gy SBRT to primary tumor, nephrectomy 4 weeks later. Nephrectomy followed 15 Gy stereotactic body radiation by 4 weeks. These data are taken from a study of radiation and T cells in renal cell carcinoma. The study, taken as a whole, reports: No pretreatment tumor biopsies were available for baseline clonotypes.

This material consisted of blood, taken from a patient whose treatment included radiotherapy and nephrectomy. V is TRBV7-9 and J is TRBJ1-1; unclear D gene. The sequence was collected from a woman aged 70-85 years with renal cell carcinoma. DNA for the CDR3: TGTGCCAGCAGCTTAGTGCTGGGGATGAACACTGAAGCTTTCTTT. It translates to CASSLVLGMNTEAFF.